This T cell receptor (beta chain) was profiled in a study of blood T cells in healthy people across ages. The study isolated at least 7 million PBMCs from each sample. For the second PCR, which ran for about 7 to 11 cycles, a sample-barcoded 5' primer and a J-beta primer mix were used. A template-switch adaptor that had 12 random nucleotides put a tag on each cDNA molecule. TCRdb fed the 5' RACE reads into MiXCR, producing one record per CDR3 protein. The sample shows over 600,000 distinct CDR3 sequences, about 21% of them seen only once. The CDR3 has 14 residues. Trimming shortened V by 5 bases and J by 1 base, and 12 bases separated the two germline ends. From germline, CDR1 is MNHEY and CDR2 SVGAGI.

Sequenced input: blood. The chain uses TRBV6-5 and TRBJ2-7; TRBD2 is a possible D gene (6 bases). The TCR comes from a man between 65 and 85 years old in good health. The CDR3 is CASSTPAGSYEQYF. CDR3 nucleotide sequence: TGTGCCAGCAGTACCCCGGCGGGGTCCTACGAGCAGTACTTC.